The TCR beta chain under discussion was sequenced for a study of blood T cell repertoires in COVID-19. Study context: Acute-phase and convalescent COVID-19 samples originated in the United States, Italy and Spain. T cells, B-cell-depleted T cells, or PBMCs supplied cDNA or gDNA.

The authors' processing: Amplification of reference gene primers provided the estimated nucleated cell counts. Sequencing used immunoSEQ multiplex PCR; TCRdb keeps in-frame clones, though not all of them. Clone size and V and J calls were adopted from that table, with D and trimming inferred from the DNA. Of some 70,000 clones listed, about four fifths are singletons. V dropped 5 bases and J dropped 12 bases, with 14 bases sitting between them. The germline gives CDR1 SGHTA, CDR2 FQGTGA. The CDR3 covers 12 residues. Sequenced sample: peripheral blood. The chain links TRBV7-3 to TRBJ2-1; a weak D match, TRBD1 (6 bases). This sequence originates from a woman aged 60 to 75 with acute or convalescent COVID-19. The chain's CDR3 is CASSVPGQTQFF. In nucleotides, the CDR3 is TGTGCCAGCAGCGTACCCGGACAGACGCAGTTCTTC.